Each of the 27 T cell receptor beta chains below was sequenced from the same sample in a study of blood T cell repertoires in COVID-19. Generated by immunoSEQ multiplex PCR, the TCRdb table keeps only in-frame clones and is missing some. Of around 300,000 clones listed, roughly nine tenths are singletons. Material for sequencing was PBMCs or T cells enriched from blood (not recorded which). These receptors were collected from a woman aged 18-29 years who had recovered from COVID-19.

This sequence joins TRBV30 and TRBJ1-4; TRBD1 is a possible D gene (5 bases). V lost 4 bases, J lost 8 bases, and 14 bases lay in between. The CDR3 is made up of 13 amino acids. CDR1 and CDR2 (germline): GTSNPN, SVGIG (reference sequence). The CDR3 sequence: CAWKGTKGEKLFF. DNA of the CDR3: TGTGCCTGGAAAGGTACAAAGGGGGAAAAACTGTTTTTT.

Points on this clone: The identical CDR3 is also encoded by other nucleotide sequences in the sample. This chain links TRBV5-1 with TRBJ2-1, with 13 bases matching TRBD2. This CDR3 is built from 15 residues. Germline V CDR1 and CDR2: SGHRS, YFSETQ. The J segment lost 5 bases and the V segment lost 3 bases, leaving 2 bases of the junction unmatched. The CDR3 DNA reads as TGCGCCAGCAGCTCCGGACTAGCGGGGGACAATGAGCAGTTCTTC. It is translated as CASSSGLAGDNEQFF.

A single count supports this clone. The chain is built from TRBV7-2 and TRBJ2-3, with 12 bases identical to TRBD2. The CDR3 covers 18 residues. Germline assignment: CDR1 SGHTA and CDR2 FQGNSA. The ends lost 4 bases at V and 2 bases at J; junction bases unmatched: 10. CDR3 bases: TGTGCCAGCAGCTACCGGACTAGCGGGGTTACGGACACAGATACGCAGTATTTT. Protein product: CASSYRTSGVTDTDTQYF.

V usage is TRBV6-4 and J usage is TRBJ2-7, with 9 positions matching TRBD1. The CDR3 spans 12 residues. The V gene's germline CDR1 is MRHNA and CDR2 SNTAGT. V lost 7 bases, J lost 7 bases, and 5 bases stayed unmatched. The CDR3 bases are TGTGCCAGCAACAGGGGGCCACAAGAGCAGTACTTC. The encoded protein is CASNRGPQEQYF.

This chain links TRBV19 with TRBJ2-5; 10 nucleotides agree with TRBD1. This CDR3 region has 14 residues. In germline, CDR1 is LNHDA, CDR2 SQIVND (reference sequence). With 3 bases clipped from V and 5 bases from J, the junction kept 3 bases outside the gene matches. The CDR3 is CASSMGQGLETQYF. Here the CDR3 DNA reads TGTGCCAGTAGTATGGGACAGGGGCTGGAGACCCAGTACTTC.

The chain employs TRBV6-5 and TRBJ2-7; the match to TRBD1 covers 7 bases. The CDR3 is 14 amino acids. Germline V gene sequence: CDR1 MNHEY, CDR2 SVGAGI. Germline trimming cut 1 base from V and 3 bases from J; bases unmatched to any gene: 3. In DNA form, the CDR3 reads TGTGCCAGCAGTTACTGGGACAGCAGCTACGAGCAGTACTTC. This gives the protein CASSYWDSSYEQYF.

The rearrangement links TRBV15 to TRBJ1-1; 9 nucleotides line up with TRBD1. The CDR3 covers 17 residues. CDR1 and CDR2 from the germline V gene are LNHNV and YYDKDF (reference sequence). V lost 1 base, J lost 4 bases, and 10 bases stayed unmatched. The CDR3 DNA reads TGTGCCACCAGCAGAGGGTGGGGACAGGGTTTAAGCACTGAAGCTTTCTTT. As protein: CATSRGWGQGLSTEAFF.

The rearrangement links TRBV7-3 to TRBJ1-4; D call uncertain. This CDR3 region has 15 residues. Germline V gives CDR1 SGHTA, CDR2 FQGTGA. V was trimmed by 6 bases and J by 7 bases, leaving 18 bases between them. The CDR3 coding sequence is TGTGCCAGCAGAAAAGGTCGAGAAGAGGGTGAAAAACTGTTTTTT. Translating gives CASRKGREEGEKLFF.

There are a few counts of this clone. J is TRBJ2-7 and V is TRBV10-3; 8 bases are shared with TRBD2. V was pared by 0 bases and J by 2 bases, with 9 bases of the junction left unmatched. Germline assignment: CDR1 ENHRY and CDR2 SYGVKD. This CDR3 is 17 amino acids long. CDR3 bases: TGTGCCATCAGTGAGTCGAGGGCTAGCGGGCGTCCCTACGAGCAGTACTTC. It specifies CAISESRASGRPYEQYF.

V usage is TRBV19 and J usage is TRBJ1-3; possibly TRBD1 for D (5 bases). Between the trimmed V and J ends, which lost 7 bases and 3 bases, there was a span of 16 bases. The germline V gene encodes CDR1 LNHDA and CDR2 SQIVND (reference sequence). CDR3 length: 15 residues. CDR3: CASTDRGMDGNTIYF. In nucleotides, the CDR3 is TGTGCCAGTACCGATCGGGGGATGGATGGAAACACCATATATTTT.

The rearrangement uses TRBV19 and TRBJ1-5; TRBD1 is a possible D gene (5 bases). The CDR3 is 15 amino acids. Germline V gene data show CDR1 as LNHDA and CDR2 as SQIVND (reference sequence). V lost 1 base and J lost 4, with 11 bases in between. The CDR3 is CASSIGSGINQPQHF. CDR3 nucleotide sequence: TGTGCCAGTAGTATAGGGTCAGGGATTAATCAGCCCCAGCATTTT.

This clone was recorded only once. This chain connects TRBV2 to TRBJ2-1; D is perhaps TRBD1 (6 bases). The V and J ends lost 1 base and 6 bases respectively, with 16 bases between them. The germline CDR1 and CDR2 sequences are SNHLY and FYNNEI. This CDR3 has 16 amino acids. The CDR3 region is CASSEGDTSRGNEQFF. DNA of the CDR3: TGTGCCAGCAGTGAAGGGGACACAAGTAGGGGCAATGAGCAGTTCTTC.

J is TRBJ2-5 and V is TRBV3-1 (or the pseudogene TRBV3-2), with 12 bases identical to TRBD2. V lost 3 bases to trimming and J lost 4 bases; unmatched junction nucleotides: 12. Looked up from germline, CDR1 is LGHDT and CDR2 is YNNKEL (reference sequence). The CDR3 totals 18 residues. The CDR3 DNA reads as TGTGCCAGCAGCCACGTCGGGGCTAGCGGGGGGGCCTCAGAGACCCAGTACTTC. This codes for CASSHVGASGGASETQYF.

The CDR3 loop is CASSLVDRGDYGYTF. The CDR3 nucleotides are TGTGCCAGCAGCTTAGTCGATCGGGGGGACTATGGCTACACCTTC. This chain connects TRBV7-9 to TRBJ1-2, with D maybe TRBD1 (5 bases). Germline CDR1 SEHNR, CDR2 FQNEAQ (reference sequence). CDR3 length equals 15 residues. Between the trimmed V and J ends, which lost 1 base and 3 bases, there was a span of 12 bases. Complete variable domain (other parts from reference TRBV7-9 and TRBJ1-2): DTGVSQNPRHKITKRGQNVTFRCDPISEHNRLYWYRQTLGQGPEFLTYFQNEAQLEKSRLLSDRFSAERPKGSFSTLEIQRTEQGDSAMYLCASSLVDRGDYGYTFGSGTRLTVV.

The genes are TRBV11-3 and TRBJ2-1; 8 nucleotides align to TRBD2. Germline V CDR1 and CDR2: SGHNT, YENEEA. This CDR3 region has 17 residues. V shed 5 bases and J 5 bases; nucleotides not matched to a gene: 14. In DNA, the CDR3 is TGTGCCAGCAGCCCTGCACCAGCGGGGGTAGGAGACAATGAGCAGTTCTTC. Protein product: CASSPAPAGVGDNEQFF.

The V gene is TRBV9, the J gene TRBJ1-1; D gene uncertain. Trimming removed 0 bases from V and 6 bases from J, with 9 bases in between. This CDR3 is 13 amino acids long. Germline V CDR1 and CDR2: SGDLS, YYNGEE. The CDR3 DNA is TGTGCCAGCAGCGTAGGGGGAGCAGCTGAAGCTTTCTTT. Its translation: CASSVGGAAEAFF.

The J gene is TRBJ1-1, the V gene TRBV4-1; 9 nucleotides match TRBD1. Per the germline V gene, CDR1 is MGHRA and CDR2 is YSYEKL. CDR3 size: 15 residues. After removal of 4 bases from V and 3 bases from J, the junction contained 6 bases not matched to a gene. The CDR3 sequence is CASSRTGASDTEAFF. The CDR3 nucleotides read TGCGCCAGCAGCCGGACAGGGGCTTCGGACACTGAAGCTTTCTTT.

This rearrangement joins TRBV28 to TRBJ2-4, with D hard to call. Germline CDR1 and CDR2: MDHEN and SYDVKM. The V end lost 3 bases, the J end lost 1 base, and 10 bases lay between the germline ends. The CDR3 sequence is 15 residues long. The CDR3 DNA sequence: TGTGCCAGCAGTTTGCCGGGTTGGGCCAAAAACATTCAGTACTTC. Translating it yields CASSLPGWAKNIQYF.

The CDR3 loop is CASSEAPSGGGYQPQHF. The CDR3 nucleotides read TGTGCCAGCAGTGAAGCGCCCAGCGGGGGCGGTTATCAGCCCCAGCATTTT. V is TRBV6-1 and J is TRBJ1-5; the D gene is possibly TRBD1 (6 bases). V lost 0 bases and J lost 5, with 17 bases in between. CDR1 MNHNS and CDR2 SASEGT come from the germline V gene. The CDR3 is 17 residues long.

The chain recombines TRBV7-3 with TRBJ1-1, with 8 positions matching TRBD1. CDR3 length: 12 residues. Germline V gene data show CDR1 as SGHTA and CDR2 as FQGTGA. V trimming: 5 bases; J trimming: 4 bases; junction bases outside the gene matches: 0. CDR3 bases: TGTGCCAGCAGCACAGGGGGCACTGAAGCTTTCTTT. Translation gives CASSTGGTEAFF. The full variable domain, in which reference TRBV7-3 and TRBJ1-1 provide the parts outside the CDR3, is GAGVSQTPSNKVTEKGKYVELRCDPISGHTALYWYRQSLGQGPEFLIYFQGTGAADDSGLPNDRFFAVRPEGSVSTLKIQRTERGDSAVYLCASSTGGTEAFFGQGTRLTVV.

The chain joins TRBV6-6 to TRBJ2-7; 9 bases align to TRBD1. V was clipped by 4 bases and J by 5 bases; unmatched bases: 6. Germline loops: CDR1 MNHNY, CDR2 SVGAGI (reference sequence). This CDR3 is 14 amino acids long. The CDR3 is CASSSGQGSDEQYF. The DNA of the CDR3 is TGTGCCAGCAGTTCCGGACAGGGGAGCGACGAGCAGTACTTC.

The rearrangement joins TRBV7-8 to TRBJ2-1, with a weak D call TRBD2 (5 bases). CDR1 and CDR2 from the germline V gene are SGHVS and FQNEAQ. V shed 2 bases and J shed 14 bases, with 10 bases lying between them. The CDR3 sequence is 11 residues long. The chain's CDR3 is CASSLSGLKFF. CDR3 coding DNA: TGTGCCAGCAGCTTAAGCGGTTTGAAGTTCTTC. The variable domain in full, with the rest retrieved from reference TRBV7-8 and TRBJ2-1, is GAGVSQSPRYKVAKRGQDVALRCDPISGHVSLFWYQQALGQGPEFLTYFQNEAQLDKSGLPSDRFFAERPEGSVSTLKIQRTQQEDSAVYLCASSLSGLKFFGPGTRLTVL.

V usage is TRBV5-6 and J usage is TRBJ2-3, with 8 bases matching TRBD1. This CDR3 has 17 amino acids. CDR1 is SGHDT and CDR2 is YYEEEE in the germline V gene. The J segment lost 2 bases and the V segment lost 0 bases, leaving 8 bases of the junction unmatched. The CDR3: CASSLGGNRGYTDTQYF. CDR3 coding DNA: TGTGCCAGCAGCTTGGGTGGGAACAGGGGGTACACAGATACGCAGTATTTT.

The gene calls are TRBV6-5 and TRBJ2-7; 7 bases are shared with TRBD1. The CDR3 spans 12 residues. The trim removed 6 bases at V and 5 bases at J, leaving 4 bases unmatched. Germline-derived CDR1 and CDR2 are MNHEY and SVGAGI. CDR3 DNA: TGTGCCAGCAGACAGACAGGGAACGAGCAGTACTTC. Its translation is CASRQTGNEQYF.

Worth noting for this clone: The same CDR3 arises from other DNA sequences in this sample as well. The chain employs TRBV3-1 (or the pseudogene TRBV3-2) and TRBJ1-1; maybe TRBD1 (5 bases). Per germline, CDR1 LGHDT and CDR2 YNNKEL (reference sequence). V lost 1 base to trimming and J lost 1 base, with 10 bases between them. This CDR3 is built from 15 residues. CDR3 sequence: CASSQGWGGNTEAFF. CDR3 nucleotides: TGTGCCAGCAGCCAAGGCTGGGGGGGGAACACTGAAGCTTTCTTT.

In its sample, this clone was seen once. J is TRBJ1-5 and V is TRBV6-5; 9 nucleotides align to TRBD1. This CDR3 has 15 amino acids. Germline V gene data show CDR1 as MNHEY and CDR2 as SVGAGI. V was pared by 6 bases and J by 5 bases, with 8 bases of the junction left unmatched. The CDR3 DNA reads TGTGCCAGCAGCGGACAGGGGCTTATTGATCAGCCCCAGCATTTT. This codes for CASSGQGLIDQPQHF.

The chain carries TRBV10-3 and TRBJ2-1, with 8 bases aligning to TRBD2. V shed 0 bases and J 14 bases; nucleotides not matched to a gene: 9. The CDR3 has 14 amino acids. Germline lookup yields CDR1 ENHRY and CDR2 SYGVKD. This chain's CDR3 is CAISESVAPGGKFF. CDR3 DNA: TGTGCCATCAGTGAGTCGGTTGCCCCGGGGGGGAAGTTCTTC.